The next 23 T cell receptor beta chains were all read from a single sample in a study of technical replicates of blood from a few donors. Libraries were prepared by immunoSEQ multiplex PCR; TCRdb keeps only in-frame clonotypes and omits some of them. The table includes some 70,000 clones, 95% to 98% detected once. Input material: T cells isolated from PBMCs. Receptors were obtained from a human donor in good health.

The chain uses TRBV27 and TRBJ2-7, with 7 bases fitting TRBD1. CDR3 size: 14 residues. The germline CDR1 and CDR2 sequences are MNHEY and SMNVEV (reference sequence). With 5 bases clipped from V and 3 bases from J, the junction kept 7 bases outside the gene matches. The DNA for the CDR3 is TGTGCCAGCAGTCTCGGGACAGTTAACTACGAGCAGTACTTC. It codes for CASSLGTVNYEQYF.

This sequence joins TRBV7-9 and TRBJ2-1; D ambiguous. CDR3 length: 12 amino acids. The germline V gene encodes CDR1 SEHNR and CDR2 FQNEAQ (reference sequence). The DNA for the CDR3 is TGTGCAGGCGGAGCCTCCTACAATGAGCAGTTCTTC. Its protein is CAGGASYNEQFF.

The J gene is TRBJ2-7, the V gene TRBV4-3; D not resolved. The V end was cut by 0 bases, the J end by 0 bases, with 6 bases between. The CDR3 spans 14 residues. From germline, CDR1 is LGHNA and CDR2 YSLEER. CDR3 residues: CASSQDKSSYEQYF. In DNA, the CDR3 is TGCGCCAGCAGCCAAGACAAGAGCTCCTACGAGCAGTACTTC.

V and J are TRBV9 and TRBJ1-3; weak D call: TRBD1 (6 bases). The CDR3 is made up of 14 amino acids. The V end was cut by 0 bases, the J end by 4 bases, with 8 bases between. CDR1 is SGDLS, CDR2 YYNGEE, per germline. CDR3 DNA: TGTGCCAGCAGCGTAGCAGGGGACGGAAACACCATATATTTT. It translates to CASSVAGDGNTIYF. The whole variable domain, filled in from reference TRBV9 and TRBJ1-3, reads DSGVTQTPKHLITATGQRVTLRCSPRSGDLSVYWYQQSLDQGLQFLIQYYNGEERAKGNILERFSAQQFPDLHSELNLSSLELGDSALYFCASSVAGDGNTIYFGEGSWLTVV.

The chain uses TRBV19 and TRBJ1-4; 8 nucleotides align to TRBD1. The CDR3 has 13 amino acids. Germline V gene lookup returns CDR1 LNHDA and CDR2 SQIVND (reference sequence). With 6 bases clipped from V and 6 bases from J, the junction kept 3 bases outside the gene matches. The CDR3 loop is CASRDRVYEKLFF. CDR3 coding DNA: TGTGCCAGTAGGGACAGGGTGTATGAAAAACTGTTTTTT.

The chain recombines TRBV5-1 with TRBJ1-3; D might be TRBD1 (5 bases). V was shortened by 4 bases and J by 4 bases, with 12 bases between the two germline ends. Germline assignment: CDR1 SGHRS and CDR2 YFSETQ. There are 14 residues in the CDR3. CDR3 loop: CASSPQGSGNTIYF. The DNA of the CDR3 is TGCGCCAGCAGCCCGCAGGGATCCGGAAACACCATATATTTT.

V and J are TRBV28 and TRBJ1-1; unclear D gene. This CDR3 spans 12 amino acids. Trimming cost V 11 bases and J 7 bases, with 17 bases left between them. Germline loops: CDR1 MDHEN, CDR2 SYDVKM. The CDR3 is CAGSSRIGEAFF. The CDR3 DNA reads TGTGCCGGGAGCTCTAGGATCGGTGAAGCTTTCTTT.

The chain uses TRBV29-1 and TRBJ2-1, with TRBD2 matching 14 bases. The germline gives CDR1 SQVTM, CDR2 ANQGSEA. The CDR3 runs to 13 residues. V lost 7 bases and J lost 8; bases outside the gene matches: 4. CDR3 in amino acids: CSGGTSGSYEQFF. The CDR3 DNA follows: TGCAGCGGAGGGACTAGCGGGAGTTATGAGCAGTTCTTC.

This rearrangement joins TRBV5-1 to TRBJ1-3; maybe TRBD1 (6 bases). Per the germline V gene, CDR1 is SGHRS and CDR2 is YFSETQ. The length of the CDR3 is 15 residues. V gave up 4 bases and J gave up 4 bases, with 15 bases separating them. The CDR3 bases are TGCGCCAGCAGCCCGAGCTGGGACAAGGGAAACACCATATATTTT. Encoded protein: CASSPSWDKGNTIYF. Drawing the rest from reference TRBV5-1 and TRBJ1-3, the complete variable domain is KAGVTQTPRYLIKTRGQQVTLSCSPISGHRSVSWYQQTPGQGLQFLFEYFSETQRNKGNFPGRFSGRQFSNSRSEMNVSTLELGDSALYLCASSPSWDKGNTIYFGEGSWLTVV.

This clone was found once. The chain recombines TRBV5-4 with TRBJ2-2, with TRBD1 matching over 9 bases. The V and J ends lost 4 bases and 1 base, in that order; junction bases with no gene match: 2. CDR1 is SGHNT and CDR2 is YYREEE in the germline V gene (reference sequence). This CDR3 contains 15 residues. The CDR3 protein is CASSLGQGNTGELFF. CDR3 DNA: TGTGCCAGCAGCCTGGGACAGGGGAACACCGGGGAGCTGTTTTTT.

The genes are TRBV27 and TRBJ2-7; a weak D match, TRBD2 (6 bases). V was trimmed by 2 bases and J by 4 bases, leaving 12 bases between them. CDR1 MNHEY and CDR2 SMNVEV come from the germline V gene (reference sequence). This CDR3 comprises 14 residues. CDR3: CASSLRGIVYEQYF. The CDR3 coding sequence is TGTGCCAGCAGTTTACGGGGGATAGTATACGAGCAGTACTTC.

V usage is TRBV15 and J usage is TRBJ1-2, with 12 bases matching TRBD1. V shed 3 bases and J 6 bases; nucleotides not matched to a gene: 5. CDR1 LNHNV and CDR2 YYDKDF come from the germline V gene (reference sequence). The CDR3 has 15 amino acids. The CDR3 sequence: CATSRGQGAAHGYTF. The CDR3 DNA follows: TGTGCCACCAGCAGGGGACAGGGGGCGGCTCATGGCTACACCTTC.

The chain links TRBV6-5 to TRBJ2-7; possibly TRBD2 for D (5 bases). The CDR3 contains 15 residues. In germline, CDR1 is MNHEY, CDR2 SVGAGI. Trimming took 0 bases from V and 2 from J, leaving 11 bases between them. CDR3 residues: CASSYSASRTYEQYF. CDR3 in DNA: TGTGCCAGCAGTTACTCTGCTAGCAGAACCTACGAGCAGTACTTC.

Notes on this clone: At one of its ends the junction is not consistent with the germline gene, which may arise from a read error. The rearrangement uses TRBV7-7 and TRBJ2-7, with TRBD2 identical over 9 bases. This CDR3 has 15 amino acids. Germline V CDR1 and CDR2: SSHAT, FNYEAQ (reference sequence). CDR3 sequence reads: CASSPGLAGYDEQYF. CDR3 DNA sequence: TGTGCTAGCAGCCCCGGTCTAGCGGGATACGACGAGCAGTACTTC.

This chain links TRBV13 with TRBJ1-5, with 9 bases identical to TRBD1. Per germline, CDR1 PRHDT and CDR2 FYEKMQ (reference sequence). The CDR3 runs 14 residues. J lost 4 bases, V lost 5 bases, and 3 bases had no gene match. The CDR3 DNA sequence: TGTGCCAGCAGCACAGGGGGCAAGAATCAGCCCCAGCATTTT. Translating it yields CASSTGGKNQPQHF.

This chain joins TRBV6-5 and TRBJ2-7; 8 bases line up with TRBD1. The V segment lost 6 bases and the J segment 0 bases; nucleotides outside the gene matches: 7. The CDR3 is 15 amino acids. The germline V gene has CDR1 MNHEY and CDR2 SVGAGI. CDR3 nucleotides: TGTGCCAGCAGAAGGGACAGGCCCGACTCCTACGAGCAGTACTTC. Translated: CASRRDRPDSYEQYF.

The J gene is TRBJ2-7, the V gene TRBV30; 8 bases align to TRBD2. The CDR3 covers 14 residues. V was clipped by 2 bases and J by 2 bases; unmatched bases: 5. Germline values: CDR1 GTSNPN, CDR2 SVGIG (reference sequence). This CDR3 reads CAWSTSGGPYEQYF. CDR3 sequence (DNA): TGTGCCTGGAGTACGTCGGGAGGGCCCTACGAGCAGTACTTC.

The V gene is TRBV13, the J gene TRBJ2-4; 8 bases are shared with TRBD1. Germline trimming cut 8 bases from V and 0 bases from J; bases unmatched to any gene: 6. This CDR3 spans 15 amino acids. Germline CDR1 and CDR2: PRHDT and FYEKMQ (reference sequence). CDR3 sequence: CASSGQGLAKNIQYF. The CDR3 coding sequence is TGTGCCAGCTCCGGACAGGGTCTAGCCAAAAACATTCAGTACTTC.

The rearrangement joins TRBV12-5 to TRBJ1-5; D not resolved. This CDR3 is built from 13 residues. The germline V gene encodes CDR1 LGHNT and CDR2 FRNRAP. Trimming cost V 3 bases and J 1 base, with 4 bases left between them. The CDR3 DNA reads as TGTGCTAGTGGTTTTTTAAGCAATCAGCCCCAGCATTTT. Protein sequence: CASGFLSNQPQHF.

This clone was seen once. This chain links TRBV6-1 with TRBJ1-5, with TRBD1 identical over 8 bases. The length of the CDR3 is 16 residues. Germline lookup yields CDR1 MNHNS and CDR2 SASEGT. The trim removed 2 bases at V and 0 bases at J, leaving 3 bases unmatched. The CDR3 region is CASSENRGNSNQPQHF. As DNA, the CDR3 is TGTGCCAGCAGTGAAAACAGGGGGAATAGCAATCAGCCCCAGCATTTT.

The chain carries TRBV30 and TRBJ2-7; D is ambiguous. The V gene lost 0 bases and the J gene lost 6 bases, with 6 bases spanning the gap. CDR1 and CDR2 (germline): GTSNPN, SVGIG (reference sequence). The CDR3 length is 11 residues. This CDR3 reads CAWSVRGEQYF. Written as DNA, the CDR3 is TGTGCCTGGAGTGTACGAGGCGAGCAGTACTTC.

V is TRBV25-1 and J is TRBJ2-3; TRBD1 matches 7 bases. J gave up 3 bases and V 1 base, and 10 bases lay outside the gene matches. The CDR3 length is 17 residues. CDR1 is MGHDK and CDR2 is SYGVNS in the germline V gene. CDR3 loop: CASSEWFTTGKTDTQYF. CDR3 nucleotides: TGTGCCAGCAGTGAATGGTTTACGACAGGGAAGACAGATACGCAGTATTTT.

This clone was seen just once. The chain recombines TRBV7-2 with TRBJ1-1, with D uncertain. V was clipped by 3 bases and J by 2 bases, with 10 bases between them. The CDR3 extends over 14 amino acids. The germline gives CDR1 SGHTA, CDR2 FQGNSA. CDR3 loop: CASSFAARNTEAFF. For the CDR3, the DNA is TGTGCCAGCAGCTTCGCGGCCAGAAACACTGAAGCTTTCTTT.